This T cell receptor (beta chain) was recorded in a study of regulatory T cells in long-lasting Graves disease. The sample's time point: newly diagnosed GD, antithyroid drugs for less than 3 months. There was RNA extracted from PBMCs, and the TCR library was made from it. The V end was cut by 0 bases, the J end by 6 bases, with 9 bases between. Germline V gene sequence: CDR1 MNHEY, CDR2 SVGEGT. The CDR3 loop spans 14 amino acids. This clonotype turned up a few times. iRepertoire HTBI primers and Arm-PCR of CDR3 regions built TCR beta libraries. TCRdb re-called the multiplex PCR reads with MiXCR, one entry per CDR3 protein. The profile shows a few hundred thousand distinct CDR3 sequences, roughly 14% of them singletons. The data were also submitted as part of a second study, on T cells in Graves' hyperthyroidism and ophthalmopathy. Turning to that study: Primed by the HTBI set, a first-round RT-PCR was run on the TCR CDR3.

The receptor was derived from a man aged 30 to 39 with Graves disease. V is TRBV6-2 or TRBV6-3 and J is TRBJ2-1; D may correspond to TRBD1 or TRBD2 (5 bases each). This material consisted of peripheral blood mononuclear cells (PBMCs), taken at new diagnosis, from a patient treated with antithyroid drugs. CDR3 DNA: TGTGCCAGCAGTTACTCCGGGACGACCAATGAGCAGTTCTTC. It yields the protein CASSYSGTTNEQFF.